The sequence of this T cell receptor beta chain was determined in a study of cytomegalovirus exposure and HLA in healthy donors. The CDR3 covers 15 residues. With 2 bases removed from V and 3 bases from J, the gap between germline ends came to 13 bases. The germline V gene encodes CDR1 KGHSH and CDR2 LQKENI. This clone was picked up one time. The target antigen is unknown. Points from the study as a whole: In an earlier analysis, productive rearrangement rates for most beta V segments clustered near 87% or 30%. According to a later analysis, most TCR beta chains associated with CMV appeared HLA-restricted. Sequencing had likely introduced a cluster of highly shared sequence variants as an artifact.

Both 60 Vbeta primers and 13 Jbeta primers went into the PCR. Assay: immunoSEQ multiplex PCR; the TCRdb copy retains only in-frame clones and omits some. The sample yields 150,000 to 200,000 clones, around 79% seen once. This receptor was identified in a woman younger than 45 in good health and CMV-seropositive. Sequences were obtained from PBMCs. V is TRBV18 and J is TRBJ1-1; D perhaps matches TRBD1 (5 bases). The CDR3 spells CASSPGTGVDTEAFF. The CDR3 region has the DNA TGTGCCAGCTCACCAGGAACAGGTGTGGACACTGAAGCTTTCTTT. Combining the CDR3 with reference TRBV18 and TRBJ1-1 gives the whole variable domain NAGVMQNPRHLVRRRGQEARLRCSPMKGHSHVYWYRQLPEEGLKFMVYLQKENIIDESGMPKERFSAEFPKEGPSILRIQQVVRGDSAAYFCASSPGTGVDTEAFFGQGTRLTVV.